These 17 T cell receptor beta chains were all obtained from the same sample, sequenced in a study of human T cells and chemical hapten exposure. Time point reported: patch test 2, 6 weeks after DPC sensitization. Indicated treatment: therapeutic diphenylcyclopropenone sensitization with weekly scalp DPC. A single record per CDR3 protein comes from TCRdb applying MiXCR to the RACE reads. This table holds 85,000 to 100,000 distinct CDR3 sequences, more than 9.5% found once. The source was whole blood, collected in connection with sensitization to the hapten diphenylcyclopropenone (DPC). The receptors come from a man between 35 and 55 years old with alopecia areata. Some clones in this sample may be carry-over from other donors' samples.

The chain carries TRBV7-3 and TRBJ2-2, with D maybe TRBD1 (6 bases). V lost 8 bases to trimming and J lost 6 bases, with 13 bases between them. The CDR3 is 13 residues long. Looked up from germline, CDR1 is SGHTA and CDR2 is FQGTGA. CDR3 DNA: TGTGCCAGCCAGGGGTACGGCGCCGGGGAGCTGTTTTTT. Its protein product is CASQGYGAGELFF.

This sequence joins TRBV6-2 or TRBV6-3 and TRBJ2-1; tentative D call: TRBD2 (6 bases). This CDR3 is 16 amino acids long. Trimming shortened V by 4 bases and J by 6 bases, and 19 bases separated the two germline ends. Per the germline V gene, CDR1 is MNHEY and CDR2 is SVGEGT. CDR3: CASSSSRDLAGNEQFF. The CDR3 DNA reads TGTGCCAGCAGTTCCAGTCGGGACTTGGCTGGCAATGAGCAGTTCTTC.

Only a few counts were recorded for this clonotype. The rearrangement uses TRBV11-2 and TRBJ1-1; D is possibly TRBD1 (5 bases). This CDR3 is 15 amino acids long. Germline V CDR1 and CDR2: SGHAT, FQNNGV. Trimming stripped 2 bases from V and 0 bases from J, with 10 bases between. The CDR3 here is CASSLNEGMNTEAFF. The CDR3, as DNA: TGTGCCAGCAGCTTAAACGAGGGGATGAACACTGAAGCTTTCTTT.

This clonotype was recorded at least ten times. This chain uses TRBV27 with TRBJ2-7; D may correspond to TRBD1 or TRBD2 (5 bases each). From germline, CDR1 is MNHEY and CDR2 SMNVEV (reference sequence). The CDR3 consists of 13 residues. V gave up 6 bases and J gave up 3 bases, with 12 bases separating them. CDR3 amino acids: CASSPPGSYEQYV. As DNA, the CDR3 is TGTGCCAGCAGCCCCCCAGGGAGCTACGAGCAGTACGTC.

V gene TRBV28 combines with J gene TRBJ2-4; tentatively, D is TRBD1 (7 bases). Per the germline V gene, CDR1 is MDHEN and CDR2 is SYDVKM. Trimming pared 5 bases from V and 6 bases from J, leaving 29 bases between. CDR3 length equals 19 residues. This CDR3 is CASSPPSAGTAFGGNIQYF. The CDR3 DNA reads as TGTGCCAGCAGTCCCCCTTCGGCCGGGACAGCATTCGGGGGAAACATTCAGTACTTC.

In this sample, this clonotype turned up many times. The chain has TRBV7-8 and TRBJ1-1, with D perhaps TRBD1 (6 bases). The germline V gene encodes CDR1 SGHVS and CDR2 FQNEAQ. The V end was cut by 5 bases, the J end by 3 bases, with 19 bases between. The CDR3 is 16 residues long. The CDR3 bases are TGTGCCAGCAGCCTGAACAGGGTCCTATCGGACACTGAAGCTTTCTTT. This sequence encodes CASSLNRVLSDTEAFF.

This clonotype has ten or more counts. The chain combines TRBV7-9 with TRBJ2-3; unclear D gene. CDR1 and CDR2 from the germline V gene are SEHNR and FQNEAQ (reference sequence). V was clipped by 2 bases and J by 0 bases, with 6 bases between them. The length of the CDR3 is 14 residues. The CDR3 DNA reads as TGTGCCAGCAGCTTAATAGAAAGCACAGATACGCAGTATTTT. This translates into CASSLIESTDTQYF.

The genes are TRBV2 and TRBJ2-3, with 9 bases fitting TRBD1. This CDR3 spans 16 amino acids. Trimming at V came to 3 bases and at J to 4 bases, leaving 8 bases not matched to a gene. Looked up from germline, CDR1 is SNHLY and CDR2 is FYNNEI. CDR3 DNA: TGTGCCAGCAGTGAGAGGGACAGGGTGCGCGCAGATACGCAGTATTTT. Translation: CASSERDRVRADTQYF.

The chain recombines TRBV7-2 with TRBJ2-1; 12 bases line up with TRBD2. This CDR3 has 16 amino acids. The germline V gene encodes CDR1 SGHTA and CDR2 FQGNSA. Trimming took 4 bases from V and 5 from J; bases not matched to a gene: 6. CDR3 amino acids: CASSSPGLAGNNEQFF. For the CDR3, the DNA is TGTGCCAGCAGCTCGCCCGGACTAGCGGGGAACAATGAGCAGTTCTTC. The full variable domain, completed using reference TRBV7-2 and TRBJ2-1, is GAGVSQSPSNKVTEKGKDVELRCDPISGHTALYWYRQSLGQGLEFLIYFQGNSAPDKSGLPSDRFSAERTGGSVSTLTIQRTQQEDSAVYLCASSSPGLAGNNEQFFGPGTRLTVL.

The rearrangement uses TRBV9 and TRBJ2-6; the match to TRBD1 covers 10 bases. V dropped 3 bases and J dropped 0; count of bases not matched to a gene: 9. Germline V gene data show CDR1 as SGDLS and CDR2 as YYNGEE. This CDR3 region has 19 residues. CDR3 loop: CASSARPGQGTSGANVLTF. Written as DNA, the CDR3 is TGTGCCAGCAGCGCAAGGCCGGGACAGGGGACCTCTGGGGCCAACGTCCTGACTTTC.

Written as DNA, the CDR3 is TGTGCCAGCAGGCCCCGCGGGACAAAGGGCTACACCTTC. It codes for CASRPRGTKGYTF. The V gene is TRBV6-5, the J gene TRBJ1-2, with D maybe TRBD1 (6 bases). V lost 6 bases and J 8 bases, leaving 16 bases between the germline ends. CDR3 length: 13 residues. Germline assignment: CDR1 MNHEY and CDR2 SVGAGI.

V is TRBV5-6 and J is TRBJ1-2, with 9 bases identical to TRBD1. CDR3 length equals 14 residues. V lost 6 bases and J lost 4; bases outside the gene matches: 7. Germline CDR1 reads SGHDT; CDR2 reads YYEEEE. In DNA, the CDR3 is TGTGCCAGCAAAATAAGACAGGGGGGCTATGGCTACACCTTC. Amino acids: CASKIRQGGYGYTF.

CDR3 amino acids: CASSRFRGDNSPLHF. CDR3 sequence (DNA): TGTGCCAGCAGTCGATTCCGGGGAGATAATTCACCCCTCCACTTT. V usage is TRBV27 and J usage is TRBJ1-6; D not resolved. Germline CDR1 and CDR2: MNHEY and SMNVEV (reference sequence). Between the trimmed V and J ends, which lost 5 bases and 5 bases, there was a span of 13 bases. This CDR3 has 15 amino acids.

This clonotype has more than one count but fewer than ten. The rearrangement joins TRBV5-1 to TRBJ1-1; D is perhaps TRBD1 (5 bases). This CDR3 spans 15 amino acids. The germline V and J ends were trimmed by 4 bases and 1 base, with 14 bases remaining between them. Looked up from germline, CDR1 is SGHRS and CDR2 is YFSETQ. The CDR3 protein is CASSRDGTSNTEAFF. The CDR3 DNA is TGCGCCAGCAGCCGCGACGGGACCTCGAACACTGAAGCTTTCTTT.

This clonotype has only a few counts. This chain connects TRBV14 to TRBJ1-5; D uncertain. The CDR3 length is 13 residues. Germline V CDR1 and CDR2: SGHDN, FVKESK. V was trimmed by 5 bases and J by 7 bases, leaving 12 bases between them. For the CDR3, the DNA is TGTGCCAGCAGCAAGACCGGAGGGCAGCCCCAGCATTTT. Translated: CASSKTGGQPQHF.

This clonotype was seen repeatedly, ten times or more. J is TRBJ1-1 and V is TRBV2, with 8 nucleotides matching TRBD1. Germline CDR1 and CDR2: SNHLY and FYNNEI. The CDR3 is 13 amino acids. The V and J ends lost 6 bases and 3 bases, in that order; junction bases with no gene match: 3. The DNA of the CDR3 is TGTGCCAGCAGAGAGGACAGGGACACTGAAGCTTTCTTT. It yields the protein CASREDRDTEAFF.

The V and J genes are TRBV6-2 or TRBV6-3 and TRBJ1-1; perhaps TRBD1 as D (5 bases). The CDR3 is 15 amino acids. The V and J ends lost 6 bases and 5 bases respectively, with 19 bases between them. Germline V gene sequence: CDR1 MNHEY, CDR2 SVGEGT. The CDR3 here is CASRKFRDYRTEAFF. CDR3 nucleotides: TGTGCCAGCAGAAAGTTCCGGGACTATCGGACTGAAGCTTTCTTT.